This TCR beta chain was recorded in a study of beta chain features in type 1 diabetes. The CDR3 has 14 amino acids. Trimming left V 3 bases short and J 4 bases short, with 11 bases between. Germline V lookup: CDR1 KGHSH, CDR2 LQKENI. The whole isolated RNA underwent reverse transcription, so sequencing captured expressed TCRB transcripts. Clones were sequenced by immunoSEQ multiplex PCR, and TCRdb holds only the in-frame ones, with some missing. The data contain 860,000 or so clones, 17% of them singletons. This chain links TRBV18 with TRBJ2-3; D not certain. The specimen sequenced was naive CD4+ T cells from blood. This TCR was recovered from a woman under 30 in good health. In DNA, the CDR3 is TGTGCCAGCTCACCCCAAGGGCCCCCAGATACGCAGTATTTT. As protein: CASSPQGPPDTQYF.